This record concerns one T cell receptor beta chain sequence. This sample is drawn from a study of blood T cell repertoires in COVID-19. About the research overall: Sites across the United States, Italy and Spain contributed samples from acute and convalescent COVID-19. T cells, B-cell-depleted T cells, or PBMCs supplied cDNA or gDNA.

In the original analysis: Reference gene primer amplification gave nucleated cell count estimates. Profiling relied on immunoSEQ multiplex PCR, and the TCRdb table lists in-frame clones only, not all of them. V, J and clone size were drawn from that table, and D and trimming were deduced from the DNA. The sample has tens of thousands of clones, 70% to 85% seen once. This CDR3 has 19 residues. V was shortened by 5 bases and J by 0 bases, with 22 bases between the two germline ends. CDR1 and CDR2 (germline): MNHEY, SMNVEV (reference sequence). The source of this sequence is a man in his 60s with acute or convalescent COVID-19. This chain connects TRBV27 to TRBJ2-2; weak D call: TRBD2 (6 bases). Specimen: peripheral blood. CDR3 sequence: CASSPYPIIADSNTGELFF. The CDR3 DNA sequence: TGTGCCAGCAGTCCATATCCTATAATAGCGGACTCGAACACCGGGGAGCTGTTTTTT.